This TCR beta chain emerged from a study of cytomegalovirus exposure and HLA in healthy donors. The PCR contained 60 Vbeta and 13 Jbeta primers. Clones were read by immunoSEQ multiplex PCR, and TCRdb kept only the in-frame ones, dropping some. Recorded here are 50,000 or so clones; the top ten clones represent around 7.1%. V was shortened by 1 base and J by 5 bases, with 9 bases between the two germline ends. The CDR3 length is 14 residues. In germline, CDR1 is SGHDN, CDR2 FVKESK. The sequence came from a woman aged 40-49 years in good health and CMV-seronegative. J is TRBJ2-4 and V is TRBV14; D possibly corresponds to TRBD2 (6 bases). Sequencing input: PBMCs. The chain's CDR3 is CASSQAGTENIQYF. The CDR3 region has the DNA TGTGCCAGCAGCCAAGCCGGGACTGAAAACATTCAGTACTTC. The entire variable domain, with the rest obtained from reference TRBV14 and TRBJ2-4, is as follows: EAGVTQFPSHSVIEKGQTVTLRCDPISGHDNLYWYRRVMGKEIKFLLHFVKESKQDESGMPNNRFLAERTGGTYSTLKVQPAELEDSGVYFCASSQAGTENIQYFGAGTRLSVL.